Listed below are T cell receptor beta chains from one sample, sequenced in a study of Ad26.COV2.S vaccination and SARS-CoV-2 variants. This table comes from immunoSEQ multiplex PCR, and its TCRdb copy is limited to in-frame clones, with some not included. The table includes a few hundred thousand clones, approximately 90% detected once. The sequences come from peripheral blood, collected in a trial of Ad26.COV2.S vaccine versus placebo. The source of these receptors is a person between 18 and 65 years old who received the Ad26.COV2.S COVID-19 vaccine or a placebo. CDR3s include the opening cysteine and the closing phenylalanine or tryptophan. Each record gives: V gene, clone size, D gene, J gene, CDR3 DNA, CDR3 protein. The D gene is left open where the match is weak. Clone size is shown for a subset of rows, as once, few, many or a class of expanded clone.

TRBV5-1,-,TRBD1,TRBJ2-7,TGCGCCAGCAGCTTTGAGGGGGCAAGGGGCGAGCAGTACTTC,CASSFEGARGEQYF
TRBV5-1,-,-,TRBJ2-3,TGCGCCAGCAGCTCCGTTGAGGACAGCACAGATACGCAGTATTTT,CASSSVEDSTDTQYF
TRBV30,-,TRBD1,TRBJ1-1,TGTGCCTGGAAAGGGACAGAGAACACTGAAGCTTTCTTT,CAWKGTENTEAFF
TRBV19,-,-,TRBJ2-7,TGTGCCAGTAGGGTTACAGGAGCCTCCTACGAGCAGTACTTC,CASRVTGASYEQYF
TRBV12-5,-,TRBD1,TRBJ1-1,TGTGCTAGTGGTTTTTGGACAGGAGCTGAAGGCACTGAAGCTTTCTTT,CASGFWTGAEGTEAFF
TRBV7-2,-,TRBD1,TRBJ2-7,TGTGCCAGCAGGCCAGACAGGGCCTCCTACGAGCAGTACTTC,CASRPDRASYEQYF
TRBV7-3,once,TRBD2,TRBJ2-2,TGTGCCAGCACTTCCGCCGGGGGGTTGACCGGGGAGCTGTTTTTT,CASTSAGGLTGELFF
TRBV5-8,-,-,TRBJ1-3,TGTGCCAGCAGCTCCGACACTGGAAACACCATATATTTT,CASSSDTGNTIYF
TRBV6-4,-,-,TRBJ2-1,TGTGCCAGCAGTGACTCGGTTGTCAGGGATCACAATGAGCAGTTCTTC,CASSDSVVRDHNEQFF
TRBV9,-,TRBD1,TRBJ2-6,TGTGCCAGCAGCGTAGCCCCCCCGGGTGCGGGACAGGGGGACGTCCTGACTTTC,CASSVAPPGAGQGDVLTF
TRBV9,-,TRBD1,TRBJ2-5,TGTGCCAGCAGCGCACATGACAGGGGAGAGACCCAGTACTTC,CASSAHDRGETQYF
TRBV10-3,-,-,TRBJ1-1,TGTGCCATCAGTGACCCTGGACGGGGGGGAACTGAAGCTTTCTTT,CAISDPGRGGTEAFF
TRBV5-1,-,-,TRBJ2-3,TGCGCCAGCAGCTTTTCGGACGGGAGCACAGATACGCAGTATTTT,CASSFSDGSTDTQYF
TRBV27,-,-,TRBJ2-5,TGTGCCAGCAGTTTTGGCCTATGGGAGACCCAGTACTTC,CASSFGLWETQYF
TRBV6-4,-,TRBD2,TRBJ2-5,TGTGCCTGGGGGACTAGCGAAGAAGAGACCCAGTACTTC,CAWGTSEEETQYF
TRBV7-9,-,-,TRBJ1-2,TGTGCCAGCAGCTTACGCCCGTCTGGGGGCTACACCTTC,CASSLRPSGGYTF
TRBV27,-,-,TRBJ2-5,TGTGCCAGCAGTTCTACGGGGGGCTGGGAAGAGACCCAGTACTTC,CASSSTGGWEETQYF
TRBV7-6,once,TRBD1,TRBJ2-7,TGTGCCAGCAGCCAGGGGGCCGGCTCCTACGAGCAGTACTTC,CASSQGAGSYEQYF
TRBV7-2,-,-,TRBJ1-1,TGTGCCAGCAGCTTAGGGGGTTCGCCTTTGAACACTGAAGCTTTCTTT,CASSLGGSPLNTEAFF
TRBV19,once,-,TRBJ1-5,TGTGCCAGTAGTACCTGGGGGGGTTTACGCAATCAGCCCCAGCATTTT,CASSTWGGLRNQPQHF
TRBV27,-,TRBD1,TRBJ1-2,TGTGCCAGCAGACTAGGGGGCAGCGCCTATGGCTACACCTTC,CASRLGGSAYGYTF
TRBV19,-,-,TRBJ2-3,TGTGCCAGTAGTGCGGGGGCCAGGGCCACATCAAGGCAGTATTTT,CASSAGARATSRQYF
TRBV21-1,once,-,TRBJ2-1,TGTGCCAGCAGCAAAGGTGGCGGGGCGAGCTCCTACAATGAGCAGTTCTTC,CASSKGGGASSYNEQFF
TRBV10-3,few,-,TRBJ1-6,TGTGCCATCAGGCTTGGGGAGGGGAATTCACCCCTCCACTTT,CAIRLGEGNSPLHF
TRBV6-5,-,TRBD1,TRBJ2-1,TGTGCCAGCAGTTCCGGGACAGGGGATTACAATGAGCAGTTCTTC,CASSSGTGDYNEQFF
TRBV11-3,-,TRBD1,TRBJ1-1,TGTGCCAGCAGCTCGACAGGGTTCTCTGAAGCTTTCTTT,CASSSTGFSEAFF
TRBV11-2,-,-,TRBJ2-7,TGTGCCAGCAGCTTAGTTCCGGGCCCGGGATACGAGCAGTACTTC,CASSLVPGPGYEQYF
TRBV27,-,-,TRBJ1-1,TGTGCCAGCAGTTTGTCCTCGGTCACTGAAGCTTTCTTT,CASSLSSVTEAFF
TRBV19,-,-,TRBJ1-1,TGTGCCAGTAGTATCCCGGGGGGAGGCACTGAAGCTTTCTTT,CASSIPGGGTEAFF
TRBV12-3/TRBV12-4,-,TRBD1,TRBJ1-1,TGTGCCAGCAGATGGGACAGAAACACTGAAGCTTTCTTT,CASRWDRNTEAFF
TRBV27,once,-,TRBJ2-2,TGTGCCAGCAGTTTTGCCGGGAACACCGGGGAGCTGTTTTTT,CASSFAGNTGELFF
TRBV10-3,-,-,TRBJ1-1,TGTGCCATCAGTGAGACGGACAGCTTAAACACTGAAGCTTTCTTT,CAISETDSLNTEAFF
TRBV7-2,-,-,TRBJ1-1,TGTGCCAGCAGCCCCTCCCTAAGGGGGTCTGAAGCTTTCTTT,CASSPSLRGSEAFF
TRBV5-1,-,-,TRBJ2-2,TGCGCCAGCAGCTTGGACGTCAGTAACACCGGGGAGCTGTTTTTT,CASSLDVSNTGELFF
TRBV9,-,-,TRBJ2-5,TGTGCCAGCAGCTTAGATCCAACAGGTCTAAGAGAGACCCAGTACTTC,CASSLDPTGLRETQYF
TRBV5-4,-,-,TRBJ2-3,TGTGCCAGCAGCCCAACGCTGCGGGGAAACACAGATACGCAGTATTTT,CASSPTLRGNTDTQYF
TRBV12-3/TRBV12-4,-,TRBD1,TRBJ2-7,TGTGCCAGCAGTGGGGACAGCTTCTACGAGCAGTACTTC,CASSGDSFYEQYF
TRBV19,-,-,TRBJ1-1,TGTGCCAGTAGTCTTTCTCCTTCTAACACTGAAGCTTTCTTT,CASSLSPSNTEAFF
TRBV15,many,-,TRBJ2-7,TGTGCCACCAGCAGAGCAAGTGTGGCAGGGGACTCCTACGAGCAGTACTTC,CATSRASVAGDSYEQYF
TRBV28,-,-,TRBJ1-2,TGTGCCAGCAGTCCGCCAGAGGGGTTTGGCTACACCTTC,CASSPPEGFGYTF
TRBV6-5,-,TRBD1,TRBJ1-1,TGTGCCAGCAGGGATCTCGGGGGGGACAGGGGAGCTTTCTTT,CASRDLGGDRGAFF
TRBV7-6,-,-,TRBJ2-7,TGTGCCAGCAGCCCGATGGGGCAGTACTACTACGAGCAGTACTTC,CASSPMGQYYYEQYF
TRBV7-8,-,-,TRBJ2-6,TGTGCCAGCAGCTGGACAGTGCTATCTTCTGGGGCCAACGTCCTGACTTTC,CASSWTVLSSGANVLTF
TRBV6-5,-,-,TRBJ2-6,TGTGCCAGCAGCTCTGGGGCCAACGTCCTGACTTTC,CASSSGANVLTF
TRBV6-1,-,TRBD1,TRBJ2-2,TGTGCCAGCAGTGAATATGACAGGGTGGGCACCGGGGAGCTGTTTTTT,CASSEYDRVGTGELFF
TRBV18,-,-,TRBJ1-2,TGTGCCAGCTCGCTCCTGGTCAGGGGATTGAATGGCTACACCTTC,CASSLLVRGLNGYTF
TRBV11-2,few,-,TRBJ2-1,TGTGCCAGCAGCTCCCTTCGGGGGGCTACGTCTGAGCAGTTCTTC,CASSSLRGATSEQFF
TRBV12-5,few,-,TRBJ1-1,TGTGCTAGTGGTCCTGGAACCGGAAGCACTGAAGCTTTCTTT,CASGPGTGSTEAFF
TRBV7-9,-,TRBD1,TRBJ2-3,TGTGCCAGCAGCTTAGCTACCGGGACAGGGAAGACAGATACGCAGTATTTT,CASSLATGTGKTDTQYF
TRBV19,-,TRBD1,TRBJ1-1,TGTGCCAGTAGTCCAGCCCGGGACAGGGTGGGGAACACTGAAGCTTTCTTT,CASSPARDRVGNTEAFF
TRBV19,-,-,TRBJ2-1,TGTGCCAGTAGTCTTGTGGTGGGACGGTACAATGAGCAGTTCTTC,CASSLVVGRYNEQFF
TRBV4-3,-,-,TRBJ1-1,TGCGCCAGCAGCCAAGATGGCGGGACCACTGAAGCTTTCTTT,CASSQDGGTTEAFF
TRBV4-1,once,TRBD1,TRBJ1-1,TGCGCCAGCAGCCTCACAGGGGGCGTCTTGTCGAACACTGAAGCTTTCTTT,CASSLTGGVLSNTEAFF
TRBV4-3,-,-,TRBJ2-7,TGCGCCAGCAGCCAAGAGACGTATTCCGGCTACGAGCAGTACTTC,CASSQETYSGYEQYF
TRBV14,-,-,TRBJ2-1,TGTGCCAGCAGACGAACAGGTTTCTCCTACAATGAGCAGTTCTTC,CASRRTGFSYNEQFF
TRBV28,-,-,TRBJ2-2,TGTGCCAGCAGTCGGACCGATTACGCCGGGGAGCTGTTTTTT,CASSRTDYAGELFF
TRBV28,few,-,TRBJ2-7,TGTGCCAGCAGCACGGTAGGGGGATCGGCATCCTACGAGCAGTACTTC,CASSTVGGSASYEQYF
TRBV18,-,-,TRBJ1-1,TGTGCCAGCTCACCACCGCACGGCGAGGGAGCTTTCTTT,CASSPPHGEGAFF
TRBV7-2,once,-,TRBJ1-3,TGTGCCAGCAGCTTCGGGTCTGGAAACACCATATATTTT,CASSFGSGNTIYF
TRBV6-5,-,-,TRBJ2-7,TGTGCCAGCAGTTATGGGCCGGGACCCTACGAGCAGTACTTC,CASSYGPGPYEQYF